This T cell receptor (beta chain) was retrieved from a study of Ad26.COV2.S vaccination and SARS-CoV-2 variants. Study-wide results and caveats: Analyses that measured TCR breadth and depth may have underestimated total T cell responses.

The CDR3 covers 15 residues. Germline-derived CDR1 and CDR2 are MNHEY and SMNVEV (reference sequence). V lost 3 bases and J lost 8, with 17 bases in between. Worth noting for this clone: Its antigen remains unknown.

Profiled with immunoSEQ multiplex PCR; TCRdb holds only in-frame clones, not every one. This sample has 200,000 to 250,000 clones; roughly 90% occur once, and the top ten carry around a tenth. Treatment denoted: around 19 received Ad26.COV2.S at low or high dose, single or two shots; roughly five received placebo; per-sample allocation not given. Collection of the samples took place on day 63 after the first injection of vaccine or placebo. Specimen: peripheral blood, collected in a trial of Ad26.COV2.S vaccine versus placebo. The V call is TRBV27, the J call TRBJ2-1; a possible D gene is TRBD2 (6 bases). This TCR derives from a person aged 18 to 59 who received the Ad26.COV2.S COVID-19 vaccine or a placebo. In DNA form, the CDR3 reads TGTGCCAGCAGTTTCTTGTCTATCGGGAGTCATGAGCAGTTCTTC. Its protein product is CASSFLSIGSHEQFF.